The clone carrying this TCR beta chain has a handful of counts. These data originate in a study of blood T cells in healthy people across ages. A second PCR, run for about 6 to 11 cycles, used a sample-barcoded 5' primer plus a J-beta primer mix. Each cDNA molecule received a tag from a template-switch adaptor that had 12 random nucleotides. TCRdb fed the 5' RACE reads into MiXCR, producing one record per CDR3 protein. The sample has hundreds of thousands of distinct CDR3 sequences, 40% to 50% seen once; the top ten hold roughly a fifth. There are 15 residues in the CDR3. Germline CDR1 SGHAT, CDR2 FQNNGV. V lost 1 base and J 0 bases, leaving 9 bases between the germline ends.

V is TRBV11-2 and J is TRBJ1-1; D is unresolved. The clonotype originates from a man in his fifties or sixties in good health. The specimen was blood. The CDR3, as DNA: TGTGCCAGCAGCTTAGTGCGGGGTATGAACACTGAAGCTTTCTTT. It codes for CASSLVRGMNTEAFF.